Below are 3 T cell receptor beta chains sequenced from a single sample in a study of T cell repertoires in ileal Crohn's disease. Assay used: immunoSEQ multiplex PCR; TCRdb lists only in-frame clones, some missing. The sample includes 4,800 or so clones, roughly 84% of them seen just once. The sample consisted of ileal tissue. The receptors come from an adult with Crohn's disease.

The V and J genes are TRBV19 and TRBJ2-1; D possibly corresponds to TRBD1 (6 bases). Trimming pared 5 bases from V and 0 bases from J, leaving 14 bases between. The CDR3 has 16 amino acids. Germline-derived CDR1 and CDR2 are LNHDA and SQIVND (reference sequence). The CDR3 reads CASSARTEGSYNEQFF. The DNA for the CDR3 is TGTGCCAGTAGTGCACGGACAGAAGGCTCCTACAATGAGCAGTTCTTC.

This clone was detected a few times. The chain is built from TRBV30 and TRBJ1-2, with TRBD1 as a possible D gene (5 bases). CDR3 length: 13 residues. Germline values: CDR1 GTSNPN, CDR2 SVGIG (reference sequence). Trimming cost V 7 bases and J 2 bases, with 14 bases left between them. The CDR3 DNA sequence: TGTGCCTACCAAACCAGGGCCAACTATGGCTACACCTTC. Translation gives CAYQTRANYGYTF.

V gene TRBV6-1 combines with J gene TRBJ2-7; D uncertain. The V end was cut by 2 bases, the J end by 3 bases, with 11 bases between. CDR1 and CDR2 (germline): MNHNS, SASEGT. This CDR3 is built from 14 residues. The CDR3 nucleotides are TGTGCCAGCAGTGAAAATCTACAGTACTACGAGCAGTACTTC. It codes for CASSENLQYYEQYF.